A single sample is the source of the 17 T cell receptor beta chains below, sequenced in a study of radiotherapy plus CTLA-4 blockade in lung cancer. Measured with immunoSEQ multiplex PCR; TCRdb has only the in-frame clones, and not every one. This table holds about 110,000 clones, under 90% found once. The material was peripheral blood, obtained from a patient treated with radiotherapy plus ipilimumab. These receptors all stem from a human donor with non-small cell lung cancer that progressed on radiotherapy plus ipilimumab. Some clones in this sample may be carry-over from other donors' samples.

This clone was observed once. The chain has TRBV5-4 and TRBJ2-1; 10 bases agree with TRBD1. The germline CDR1 and CDR2 sequences are SGHNT and YYREEE (reference sequence). V shed 3 bases and J 4 bases; nucleotides not matched to a gene: 13. The CDR3 runs to 18 residues. The CDR3 sequence is CASSSKETGTGDYNEQFF. The CDR3 DNA sequence: TGTGCCAGCAGCTCCAAAGAGACCGGGACAGGGGATTACAATGAGCAGTTCTTC.

The CDR3 nucleotides are TGTGCCAGCAGCGTAGCTGCAGGAAACACCATATATTTT. This codes for CASSVAAGNTIYF. The chain recombines TRBV9 with TRBJ1-3, with D hard to call. This CDR3 has 13 residues. The ends were cut back, 0 bases at V and 4 bases at J, with 5 bases in the middle. The V gene's germline CDR1 is SGDLS and CDR2 YYNGEE.

The V and J genes are TRBV4-3 and TRBJ2-5; TRBD2 matches 13 bases. The V and J ends lost 0 bases and 0 bases, in that order; junction bases with no gene match: 7. The CDR3 contains 19 residues. The germline gives CDR1 LGHNA, CDR2 YSLEER. The CDR3 coding sequence is TGCGCCAGCAGCCAAGACCTTGGACTAGCGGGGGACTACCAAGAGACCCAGTACTTC. It specifies CASSQDLGLAGDYQETQYF.

The chain couples TRBV4-3 to TRBJ2-7; TRBD2 might be the D (6 bases). Germline assignment: CDR1 LGHNA and CDR2 YSLEER. The ends were cut back, 1 base at V and 1 base at J, with 17 bases in the middle. CDR3 length: 17 residues. The CDR3 spells CASSQVGGAAISYEQYF. In nucleotides, the CDR3 is TGCGCCAGCAGCCAAGTAGGAGGGGCAGCAATATCCTACGAGCAGTACTTC.

The table lists this clone with a few counts. The V gene is TRBV30, the J gene TRBJ2-1, with D unclear. The CDR3 has 13 amino acids. The germline CDR1 and CDR2 sequences are GTSNPN and SVGIG (reference sequence). Trimming stripped 1 base from V and 1 base from J, with 5 bases between. The DNA for the CDR3 is TGTGCCTGGAGTGACTCTTCCTACAATGAGCAGTTCTTC. It yields the protein CAWSDSSYNEQFF.

V is TRBV5-1 and J is TRBJ2-1; 7 bases line up with TRBD1. CDR1 SGHRS and CDR2 YFSETQ come from the germline V gene. With V trimmed by 0 bases and J by 0 bases, 3 bases remained unmatched. CDR3 length equals 16 residues. DNA of the CDR3: TGCGCCAGCAGCTTGGCAGGGGGTTCCTCCTACAATGAGCAGTTCTTC. This encodes CASSLAGGSSYNEQFF.

The chain couples TRBV7-6 to TRBJ1-1; D is uncertain. Germline V CDR1 and CDR2: SGHVS, FNYEAQ. Trimming took off 1 base at V and 2 bases at J, with 11 bases between the two ends. The CDR3 has 15 residues. CDR3 bases: TGTGCCAGCAGCTTAGGGCGGTCAGATAACACTGAAGCTTTCTTT. Amino acid sequence: CASSLGRSDNTEAFF.

The chain recombines TRBV29-1 with TRBJ2-7; the match to TRBD1 covers 9 bases. From germline, CDR1 is SQVTM and CDR2 ANQGSEA. The CDR3 has 12 residues. V gave up 7 bases and J gave up 4 bases; unmatched junction bases: 5. CDR3 DNA sequence: TGCAGCGCTACGGACAGGGGATACGAGCAGTACTTC. Its translation is CSATDRGYEQYF.

V is TRBV2 and J is TRBJ2-5; D unclear. The germline V gene encodes CDR1 SNHLY and CDR2 FYNNEI. V was shortened by 0 bases and J by 0 bases, with 5 bases between the two germline ends. This CDR3 has 14 residues. The CDR3 region has the DNA TGTGCCAGCAGTGAAGCCCTGTACCAAGAGACCCAGTACTTC. Translated, it gives CASSEALYQETQYF.

V and J are TRBV6-5 and TRBJ1-2; a possible D gene is TRBD1 (5 bases). V lost 2 bases and J lost 2, with 9 bases in between. Germline V gives CDR1 MNHEY, CDR2 SVGAGI. The CDR3 is 14 residues long. The CDR3 bases are TGTGCCAGCAGTTACAACCGACAGAACTATGGCTACACCTTC. It encodes CASSYNRQNYGYTF.

This chain uses TRBV14 with TRBJ1-2, with no clear D. From germline, CDR1 is SGHDN and CDR2 FVKESK. The V end lost 0 bases, the J end lost 2 bases, and 4 bases lay between the germline ends. The CDR3 is 13 amino acids. CDR3 coding DNA: TGTGCCAGCAGCCAAGATCGGAACTATGGCTACACCTTC. It translates to CASSQDRNYGYTF. The full variable domain, with the rest looked up from reference TRBV14 and TRBJ1-2, is EAGVTQFPSHSVIEKGQTVTLRCDPISGHDNLYWYRRVMGKEIKFLLHFVKESKQDESGMPNNRFLAERTGGTYSTLKVQPAELEDSGVYFCASSQDRNYGYTFGSGTRLTVV.

The chain links TRBV5-8 to TRBJ2-5; 10 nucleotides align to TRBD2. The germline V gene encodes CDR1 SGHTS and CDR2 YDEGEE. J was trimmed by 5 bases and V by 0 bases; bases with no gene match: 7. CDR3 length: 16 residues. The CDR3 nucleotides are TGTGCCAGCAGCTTGGATCTAGCGGGGGTTAGGGAGACCCAGTACTTC. It specifies CASSLDLAGVRETQYF.

The rearrangement links TRBV7-2 to TRBJ1-2; no clear D. The V and J ends lost 3 bases and 4 bases respectively, with 9 bases between them. Germline values: CDR1 SGHTA, CDR2 FQGNSA. CDR3 length: 13 residues. CDR3 loop: CASSFGVGYGYTF. CDR3 DNA sequence: TGTGCCAGCAGCTTCGGGGTCGGCTATGGCTACACCTTC.

V gene TRBV28 combines with J gene TRBJ1-2, with D possibly being TRBD1 (6 bases). The CDR3 has 16 residues. The V gene's germline CDR1 is MDHEN and CDR2 SYDVKM. The V end was cut by 3 bases, the J end by 6 bases, with 20 bases between. This CDR3 reads CASSFGGAGGTHGYTF. In nucleotides, the CDR3 is TGTGCCAGCAGTTTTGGGGGGGCAGGAGGGACTCATGGCTACACCTTC.

The chain combines TRBV10-2 with TRBJ2-5, with D perhaps matching TRBD2 (6 bases). The J call may be mistaken, given a closer DNA end match to TRBJ2-7. Germline assignment: CDR1 WSHSY and CDR2 SAAADI. This CDR3 spans 13 amino acids. CDR3 sequence (DNA): TGCGCCAGCATCCCGACTAGTGCCTCCGAGCAGTACTTC. Residues: CASIPTSASEQYF.

This chain uses TRBV5-1 with TRBJ1-5; D possibly corresponds to TRBD1 (6 bases). With 10 bases removed from V and 1 base from J, the gap between germline ends came to 21 bases. The germline V gene encodes CDR1 SGHRS and CDR2 YFSETQ. The CDR3 loop spans 16 amino acids. Written as DNA, the CDR3 is TGCGCCCACAGCAGACTCGCGAGGGGGAGCAATCAGCCCCAGCATTTT. Protein sequence: CAHSRLARGSNQPQHF.

The J gene is TRBJ2-2, the V gene TRBV18, with 11 bases that match TRBD2. V dropped 3 bases and J dropped 0; count of bases not matched to a gene: 3. Germline V lookup: CDR1 KGHSH, CDR2 LQKENI. This CDR3 spans 17 amino acids. Here the CDR3 reads CASSPASGGTNTGELFF. The CDR3 DNA reads TGTGCCAGCTCACCGGCTAGCGGGGGGACGAACACCGGGGAGCTGTTTTTT.